Below, one TCR beta chain is given with its context. The sample originates from a study of control samples from healthy donors and cancer patients. The assay was immunoSEQ multiplex PCR, and TCRdb's table has in-frame clones only and misses some. Of about 40,000 clones listed, roughly 92% are singletons. The sequence was collected from a woman in her forties or fifties in good health. Sequenced: blood.

CDR3 nucleotide sequence: TGTGCCAGCAGCTCTCCCTTAGGGACAGGGGACATGAACACTGAAGCTTTCTTT. Its protein is CASSSPLGTGDMNTEAFF. The chain uses TRBV5-6 and TRBJ1-1, with TRBD1 matching over 10 bases. V lost 3 bases and J lost 0; bases outside the gene matches: 11. There are 18 residues in the CDR3. From germline, CDR1 is SGHDT and CDR2 YYEEEE.